A single sample gave rise to the 21 T cell receptor beta chains below, sequenced in a study of CD8 T cells in ankylosing spondylitis. One entry per CDR3 protein, called by TCRdb with MiXCR from the 5' RACE reads. The table shows 350,000 to 450,000 distinct CDR3 sequences, with 20% to 25% occurring only once. The sample was blood, either unsorted or a sorted T cell fraction (not recorded which). The receptors stem from a male donor with ankylosing spondylitis or in good health (not recorded which).

The chain recombines TRBV2 with TRBJ2-4, with D possibly TRBD1 on 6 matching bases. The CDR3 has 17 residues. Germline assignment: CDR1 SNHLY and CDR2 FYNNEI. V shed 5 bases and J shed 5 bases, with 22 bases lying between them. The CDR3 nucleotides are TGTGCCAGCAGTTCTAGTATACGGACAGTAAATGAAAACATTCAGTACTTC. Translated, it gives CASSSSIRTVNENIQYF.

The rearrangement joins TRBV6-1 to TRBJ2-7; tentatively, D is TRBD2 (5 bases). CDR3 length: 13 amino acids. CDR1 and CDR2 from the germline V gene are MNHNS and SASEGT. With 10 bases removed from V and 0 bases from J, the gap between germline ends came to 13 bases. The CDR3 DNA is TGTGCCACCTTTTGGGAGAACTCCTACGAGCAGTACTTC. Its protein product is CATFWENSYEQYF.

This clonotype was detected a few times. The chain is built from TRBV6-1 and TRBJ2-2; D not certain. The CDR3 sequence is 14 residues long. V was cut by 3 bases and J by 8 bases, with 13 bases left in between. Germline CDR1 reads MNHNS; CDR2 reads SASEGT. CDR3 nucleotides: TGTGCCAGCAGTGACGTAGTAGCTAGGGGGGAGCTGTTTTTT. The encoded protein is CASSDVVARGELFF.

The chain uses TRBV2 and TRBJ1-1; D is uncertain. Trimming took off 6 bases at V and 6 bases at J, with 8 bases between the two ends. Germline V lookup: CDR1 SNHLY, CDR2 FYNNEI. This CDR3 has 11 residues. The CDR3 sequence: CASRGFPEAFF. CDR3 nucleotides: TGTGCCAGCAGGGGTTTCCCTGAAGCTTTCTTT.

This chain connects TRBV9 to TRBJ2-3; TRBD2 matches at 7 bases. J lost 3 bases, V lost 1 base, and 8 bases had no gene match. CDR3 length: 16 amino acids. Looked up from germline, CDR1 is SGDLS and CDR2 is YYNGEE. CDR3 protein: CASSVLGGGWTDTQYF. In DNA form, the CDR3 reads TGTGCCAGCAGCGTACTAGGCGGGGGATGGACAGATACGCAGTATTTT.

This clonotype has more than one count but fewer than ten. The V gene is TRBV12-3 or TRBV12-4, the J gene TRBJ2-7; maybe TRBD2 (7 bases). This CDR3 contains 15 residues. Trimming cost V 3 bases and J 2 bases, with 14 bases left between them. CDR3 loop: CASSFMGGGPYEQYF. For the CDR3, the DNA is TGTGCCAGCAGTTTTATGGGGGGGGGCCCCTACGAGCAGTACTTC.

The rearrangement joins TRBV9 to TRBJ2-2; 9 bases agree with TRBD2. Germline V gives CDR1 SGDLS, CDR2 YYNGEE. Losses at the gene ends were 3 bases for V and 6 bases for J; bases not matched to a gene: 9. This CDR3 spans 16 amino acids. Here the CDR3 DNA reads TGTGCCAGCAGCGAAAGAAGCGCGGGGGGGCCCGGGGAGCTGTTTTTT. Translated, it gives CASSERSAGGPGELFF.

This clonotype appeared a few times. The rearrangement uses TRBV7-8 and TRBJ1-5; the D is unclear. Looked up from germline, CDR1 is SGHVS and CDR2 is FQNEAQ. The ends were cut back, 3 bases at V and 4 bases at J, with 19 bases in the middle. The CDR3 length is 17 residues. Written as DNA, the CDR3 is TGTGCCAGCAGCTTGATCGAGCGTGTTGGGTCGAATCAGCCCCAGCATTTT. This sequence encodes CASSLIERVGSNQPQHF.

This clonotype occurred a few times. This chain uses TRBV12-3 or TRBV12-4 with TRBJ2-5, with 8 nucleotides matching TRBD1. V lost 11 bases to trimming and J lost 4 bases; unmatched junction nucleotides: 27. This CDR3 region has 19 residues. CDR3 coding DNA: TGTGCCTTCAGTTCTGTACCCTCCGGAACAGGGGGTCTGGGAGAGACCCAGTACTTC. As protein: CAFSSVPSGTGGLGETQYF.

This clonotype was counted a few times. This chain joins TRBV2 and TRBJ2-1; TRBD1 matches at 9 bases. The CDR3 spans 16 residues. J was trimmed by 9 bases and V by 2 bases; bases with no gene match: 11. CDR1 and CDR2 from the germline V gene are SNHLY and FYNNEI. CDR3 region: CASSEWGTGYTAEQFF. The CDR3 bases are TGTGCCAGCAGTGAATGGGGGACAGGGTATACGGCTGAGCAGTTCTTC.

The CDR3 loop reads CASSYSPGPSYEQYF. Here the CDR3 DNA reads TGTGCCAGCAGTTATTCCCCGGGACCAAGCTACGAGCAGTACTTC. The chain recombines TRBV6-5 with TRBJ2-7; D may match TRBD1 or TRBD2 (5 bases each). Germline lookup yields CDR1 MNHEY and CDR2 SVGAGI. V lost 3 bases to trimming and J lost 3 bases, with 15 bases between them. The CDR3 loop spans 15 amino acids.

This clonotype was seen only a few times. The genes are TRBV5-5 and TRBJ2-5, with TRBD1 matching 9 bases. The germline V gene encodes CDR1 SGHKS and CDR2 YYEKEE (reference sequence). This CDR3 spans 16 amino acids. Trimming at V came to 0 bases and at J to 4 bases, leaving 7 bases not matched to a gene. CDR3 region: CASSLAGTGLRETQYF. The CDR3 DNA sequence: TGTGCCAGCAGCTTGGCCGGGACAGGGTTACGAGAGACCCAGTACTTC. Full variable domain (outside the CDR3, taken from reference TRBV5-5 and TRBJ2-5): DAGVTQSPTHLIKTRGQQVTLRCSPISGHKSVSWYQQVLGQGPQFIFQYYEKEERGRGNFPDRFSARQFPNYSSELNVNALLLGDSALYLCASSLAGTGLRETQYFGPGTRLLVL.

The chain joins TRBV3-1 to TRBJ2-5; maybe TRBD2 (7 bases). The CDR3 covers 15 residues. From germline, CDR1 is LGHDT and CDR2 YNNKEL (reference sequence). Trimming shortened V by 4 bases and J by 0 bases, and 12 bases separated the two germline ends. The CDR3 region has the DNA TGTGCCAGCAGCCCCCGGGGGGCGGACCAAGAGACCCAGTACTTC. Amino acid sequence: CASSPRGADQETQYF.

The chain uses TRBV11-2 and TRBJ2-7; 8 bases agree with TRBD2. V shed 4 bases and J 0 bases; nucleotides not matched to a gene: 8. Per germline, CDR1 SGHAT and CDR2 FQNNGV. The CDR3 is 16 residues long. The CDR3 reads CASSSPGGATSYEQYF. The CDR3 DNA reads TGTGCCAGCAGCTCCCCCGGGGGGGCGACCTCCTACGAGCAGTACTTC. Looking up the rest from reference TRBV11-2 and TRBJ2-7 gives the full variable domain: EAGVAQSPRYKIIEKRQSVAFWCNPISGHATLYWYQQILGQGPKLLIQFQNNGVVDDSQLPKDRFSAERLKGVDSTLKIQPAKLEDSAVYLCASSSPGGATSYEQYFGPGTRLTVT.

In this sample, this clonotype turned up a few times. This rearrangement joins TRBV12-3 or TRBV12-4 to TRBJ2-1; 7 nucleotides align to TRBD1. The length of the CDR3 is 17 residues. V gave up 3 bases and J gave up 2 bases; unmatched junction bases: 10. The CDR3 loop reads CASSFPDRYPAYNEQFF. CDR3 nucleotides: TGTGCCAGCAGTTTCCCGGACAGGTACCCGGCCTACAATGAGCAGTTCTTC.

This clonotype occurred a few times. J is TRBJ2-1 and V is TRBV9, with 12 nucleotides matching TRBD2. Trimming at V came to 3 bases and at J to 8 bases, leaving 6 bases not matched to a gene. Germline V CDR1 and CDR2: SGDLS, YYNGEE. The CDR3 consists of 15 residues. The chain's CDR3 is CASSGRLAGDHEQFF. In nucleotides, the CDR3 is TGTGCCAGCAGCGGGCGACTAGCGGGGGACCATGAGCAGTTCTTC.

The rearrangement uses TRBV11-2 and TRBJ2-7, with D perhaps TRBD1 (6 bases). This CDR3 is built from 16 residues. Trimming took off 4 bases at V and 3 bases at J, with 19 bases between the two ends. CDR1 is SGHAT and CDR2 is FQNNGV in the germline V gene. CDR3 in amino acids: CASSSTAGQPNYEQYF. The CDR3 DNA sequence: TGTGCCAGCAGCTCCACCGCCGGACAGCCCAACTACGAGCAGTACTTC.

This clonotype was observed a few times. The chain employs TRBV15 and TRBJ2-5; D may match TRBD1 or TRBD2 (5 bases each). Germline V gives CDR1 LNHNV, CDR2 YYDKDF (reference sequence). The CDR3 spans 14 residues. Trimming pared 3 bases from V and 5 bases from J, leaving 13 bases between. CDR3 DNA sequence: TGTGCCACCAGCAGTGGGGGTGTCGGGGAGACCCAGTACTTC. It is translated as CATSSGGVGETQYF.

The chain is built from TRBV12-3 or TRBV12-4 and TRBJ1-1, with no clear D. V lost 0 bases and J lost 2, with 13 bases in between. CDR3 size: 16 residues. The DNA for the CDR3 is TGTGCCAGCAGTTTAGCTCGGGCCGCACAAAACACTGAAGCTTTCTTT. The encoded protein is CASSLARAAQNTEAFF.

This rearrangement joins TRBV28 to TRBJ2-1; 9 nucleotides line up with TRBD1. The CDR3 is 15 residues long. The V gene end was trimmed by 6 bases and the J gene end by 0 bases; junction bases not matched to a gene: 3. Per germline, CDR1 MDHEN and CDR2 SYDVKM. This chain's CDR3 is CASRMTGGSYNEQFF. CDR3 nucleotides: TGTGCCAGCAGAATGACAGGGGGCTCCTACAATGAGCAGTTCTTC.

The chain combines TRBV12-3 or TRBV12-4 with TRBJ2-1, with D hard to call. V lost 6 bases and J lost 5, with 17 bases in between. CDR3 size: 15 residues. CDR3 loop: CASRGYGQMDNEQFF. The CDR3 bases are TGTGCCAGCAGGGGCTACGGGCAGATGGACAATGAGCAGTTCTTC.